Listed here are 15 T cell receptor beta chains from one sample, sequenced in a study of T cells after yellow fever vaccination. TCRdb processed the 5' RACE reads anew with MiXCR; each CDR3 protein has one entry. The table has 150,000 to 200,000 distinct CDR3 sequences, roughly 9% seen once. The specimen was CD8+ T cells sorted from PBMCs, collected 45 days after the yellow fever booster vaccination. Receptor source: a man aged 18 to 35 who received the YFV17D yellow fever vaccine.

This clonotype has only a few counts. DNA of the CDR3: TGTGCCAGCAGTCCGCCCGTCATGGCCGGGGAGCTGTTTTTT. Translation: CASSPPVMAGELFF. This sequence joins TRBV7-9 and TRBJ2-2, with no clear D. Germline values: CDR1 SEHNR, CDR2 FQNEAQ (reference sequence). This CDR3 is built from 14 residues. The V end was cut by 6 bases, the J end by 6 bases, with 14 bases between. Together with reference TRBV7-9 and TRBJ2-2, the CDR3 gives the full variable domain: DTGVSQNPRHKITKRGQNVTFRCDPISEHNRLYWYRQTLGQGPEFLTYFQNEAQLEKSRLLSDRFSAERPKGSFSTLEIQRTEQGDSAMYLCASSPPVMAGELFFGEGSRLTVL.

This clonotype was recorded a few times. The chain joins TRBV7-9 to TRBJ1-1; D gene ambiguous. CDR1 and CDR2 (germline): SEHNR, FQNEAQ (reference sequence). CDR3 length equals 16 residues. Deletions cut 4 bases from V and 0 bases from J, with 15 bases between. The CDR3: CASSSARTVLNTEAFF. CDR3 nucleotide sequence: TGTGCCAGCAGCTCTGCCCGGACGGTCCTGAACACTGAAGCTTTCTTT.

This clonotype was counted only a few times. This sequence joins TRBV6-5 and TRBJ2-1; 7 nucleotides align to TRBD2. The CDR3 sequence is 15 residues long. Germline V lookup: CDR1 MNHEY, CDR2 SVGAGI. The trim removed 0 bases at V and 7 bases at J, leaving 6 bases unmatched. CDR3 region: CASSYSGGSLNEQFF. The CDR3 DNA reads TGTGCCAGCAGTTACTCCGGGGGGTCACTGAATGAGCAGTTCTTC.

This chain joins TRBV19 and TRBJ2-1; perhaps D is TRBD1 or TRBD2 (5 bases each). CDR3 length: 12 residues. The germline V gene encodes CDR1 LNHDA and CDR2 SQIVND (reference sequence). V was cut by 5 bases and J by 4 bases, with 6 bases left in between. DNA for the CDR3: TGTGCCAGTAGTGGGGGTTACAATGAGCAGTTCTTC. Protein sequence: CASSGGYNEQFF.

This chain links TRBV2 with TRBJ2-7, with 7 bases matching TRBD1. Germline V gives CDR1 SNHLY, CDR2 FYNNEI. CDR3 length equals 17 residues. The junction had 17 bases not matched to a gene; V was cut back by 7 bases and J by 2 bases. CDR3 sequence (DNA): TGTGCCAGCACCATATCAGAGGATGGACAGGCCGCCTACGAGCAGTACTTC. It encodes CASTISEDGQAAYEQYF.

This clonotype was counted only a few times. The chain employs TRBV5-1 and TRBJ2-3; D is undetermined. Per germline, CDR1 SGHRS and CDR2 YFSETQ. The V end was cut by 2 bases, the J end by 2 bases, with 6 bases between. The CDR3 has 13 residues. CDR3 sequence: CASSFRPTDTQYF. CDR3 sequence (DNA): TGCGCCAGCAGCTTTCGTCCCACAGATACGCAGTATTTT.

This clonotype was observed a few times. The chain carries TRBV7-2 and TRBJ2-2; no clear D gene. This CDR3 has 13 residues. The germline V gene encodes CDR1 SGHTA and CDR2 FQGNSA. Trimming cost V 10 bases and J 4 bases, with 13 bases left between them. CDR3 DNA: TGTGCCACCGAAAGGGTCGGCACCGGGGAGCTGTTTTTT. Translating it yields CATERVGTGELFF.

This clonotype was counted only a few times. The chain employs TRBV5-1 and TRBJ2-3; 10 positions agree with TRBD1. Looked up from germline, CDR1 is SGHRS and CDR2 is YFSETQ. This CDR3 has 16 amino acids. Trimming at V came to 4 bases and at J to 2 bases, leaving 7 bases not matched to a gene. For the CDR3, the DNA is TGCGCCAGCAGCCCCCCCGGGACAGGGGCCACAGATACGCAGTATTTT. Its translation is CASSPPGTGATDTQYF.

This chain links TRBV25-1 with TRBJ1-6; 8 bases are a match to TRBD1. The CDR3 length is 18 residues. Germline CDR1 MGHDK, CDR2 SYGVNS. Trimming cost V 10 bases and J 0 bases; bases outside gene matches: 14. DNA for the CDR3: TGTGCCACCTCGTCCCGGGACAGGTTTAGCTCCTATAATTCACCCCTCCACTTT. Translation gives CATSSRDRFSSYNSPLHF. The variable domain in full, completed from reference TRBV25-1 and TRBJ1-6, reads EADIYQTPRYLVIGTGKKITLECSQTMGHDKMYWYQQDPGMELHLIHYSYGVNSTEKGDLSSESTVSRIRTEHFPLTLESARPSHTSQYLCATSSRDRFSSYNSPLHFGNGTRLTVT.

This chain connects TRBV5-8 to TRBJ1-1; a weak D match, TRBD1 (6 bases). The CDR3 has 15 residues. Germline CDR1 is SGHTS and CDR2 is YDEGEE. The germline V and J ends were trimmed by 4 bases and 1 base, with 14 bases remaining between them. The CDR3 region has the DNA TGTGCCAGCAGCCCCATTAGGGGGGAGAACACTGAAGCTTTCTTT. Translated, it gives CASSPIRGENTEAFF. Filled out from reference TRBV5-8 and TRBJ1-1, the complete variable domain reads EAGVTQSPTHLIKTRGQQATLRCSPISGHTSVYWYQQALGLGLQFLLWYDEGEERNRGNFPPRFSGRQFPNYSSELNVNALELEDSALYLCASSPIRGENTEAFFGQGTRLTVV.

This clonotype was seen a handful of times. The chain carries TRBV4-1 and TRBJ2-7; D gene uncertain. The CDR3 is 14 amino acids. Trimming took 1 base from V and 1 from J, leaving 8 bases between them. Germline V gives CDR1 MGHRA, CDR2 YSYEKL. DNA of the CDR3: TGCGCCAGCAGCCAAGTCTTAGGGTCCTACGAGCAGTACGTC. As protein: CASSQVLGSYEQYV.

In its sample, this clonotype was seen many times. This chain joins TRBV7-8 and TRBJ1-4; D not certain. CDR1 and CDR2 from the germline V gene are SGHVS and FQNEAQ. The germline V and J ends were trimmed by 1 base and 8 bases, with 8 bases remaining between them. This CDR3 contains 13 residues. The CDR3 is CASSLVGPEKLFF. The CDR3 DNA reads TGTGCCAGCAGCTTAGTCGGCCCAGAAAAACTGTTTTTT.

The chain employs TRBV7-9 and TRBJ2-2; TRBD1 might be the D (6 bases). The germline V gene encodes CDR1 SEHNR and CDR2 FQNEAQ (reference sequence). V was cut by 6 bases and J by 8 bases, with 10 bases left in between. The CDR3 has 12 residues. The CDR3 DNA reads TGTGCCAGCAGAACAGGGCAAGGGGAGCTGTTTTTT. As protein: CASRTGQGELFF.

This clonotype was detected a few times. This rearrangement joins TRBV15 to TRBJ2-5; maybe TRBD2 (5 bases). This CDR3 is built from 15 residues. V was trimmed by 2 bases and J by 7 bases, leaving 17 bases between them. From germline, CDR1 is LNHNV and CDR2 YYDKDF (reference sequence). CDR3 coding DNA: TGTGCCACCAGCAGACCCCAGGACGGGGAGCGGACCCAGTACTTC. The encoded protein is CATSRPQDGERTQYF.

Ten or more counts support this clonotype. This chain links TRBV7-9 with TRBJ1-6; D not resolved. The CDR3 covers 14 residues. Trimming stripped 6 bases from V and 7 bases from J, with 13 bases between. Germline V CDR1 and CDR2: SEHNR, FQNEAQ (reference sequence). The CDR3 nucleotides read TGTGCCAGCAGTAAAACCGGAGGCAATTCACCCCTCCACTTT. Translated, it gives CASSKTGGNSPLHF.